Shown below are 17 T cell receptor beta chains from a single sample sequenced in a study of blood T cell repertoires in COVID-19. The protocol was immunoSEQ multiplex PCR, while the TCRdb copy is restricted to in-frame clones and leaves out a portion. The profile shows about 200,000 clones, approximately 80% of them singletons. Input material: peripheral blood. Receptors were obtained from a woman older than 75 with COVID-19, enrolled during active disease.

This clone was observed a few times. The chain carries TRBV10-2 and TRBJ2-7; maybe TRBD2 (5 bases). Trimming took off 6 bases at V and 1 base at J, with 16 bases between the two ends. The germline V gene encodes CDR1 WSHSY and CDR2 SAAADI. The CDR3 loop spans 15 amino acids. This CDR3 is CASRTSGEGSYEQYF. In nucleotides, the CDR3 is TGCGCCAGCAGGACCTCCGGGGAAGGGTCCTACGAGCAGTACTTC.

This rearrangement joins TRBV13 to TRBJ2-7; D not certain. The ends were cut back, 6 bases at V and 2 bases at J, with 17 bases in the middle. The CDR3 has 15 amino acids. Germline V gene sequence: CDR1 PRHDT, CDR2 FYEKMQ (reference sequence). The CDR3 bases are TGTGCCAGCAGTAGTCTGCTAGGTAGGACCTACGAGCAGTACTTC. This sequence encodes CASSSLLGRTYEQYF.

Turning to this clone: The junction differs from germline at one of its ends, possibly a read error. The chain employs TRBV7-7 and TRBJ2-7; possibly TRBD1 for D (6 bases). Looked up from germline, CDR1 is SSHAT and CDR2 is FNYEAQ (reference sequence). The CDR3 has 16 residues. The CDR3 sequence: CASSPSPVDRSGEQYF. The CDR3 DNA follows: TGTGCTAGCAGTCCCTCCCCCGTAGACAGGTCGGGGGAGCAGTACTTC.

V usage is TRBV13 and J usage is TRBJ1-5; D is unclear. This CDR3 comprises 15 residues. CDR1 and CDR2 (germline): PRHDT, FYEKMQ (reference sequence). Trimming took off 0 bases at V and 5 bases at J, with 11 bases between the two ends. The CDR3 here is CASSLGPDGDQPQHF. CDR3 nucleotide sequence: TGTGCCAGCAGCTTAGGCCCCGACGGGGATCAGCCCCAGCATTTT.

This chain joins TRBV6-5 and TRBJ1-1; TRBD1 matches at 7 bases. J lost 0 bases, V lost 5 bases, and 3 bases had no gene match. Germline-derived CDR1 and CDR2 are MNHEY and SVGAGI. This CDR3 has 14 amino acids. The CDR3 loop is CASSIRGVNTEAFF. DNA of the CDR3: TGTGCCAGCAGTATCAGGGGGGTGAACACTGAAGCTTTCTTT.

The chain couples TRBV15 to TRBJ2-5, with D possibly TRBD1 on 7 matching bases. The CDR3 length is 15 residues. V lost 1 base to trimming and J lost 4 bases, with 13 bases between them. CDR1 is LNHNV, CDR2 YYDKDF, per germline (reference sequence). CDR3 in DNA: TGTGCCACCAGCAGAGTCCAGGGGGGAGGAGAGACCCAGTACTTC. It is translated as CATSRVQGGGETQYF.

This clone was detected only once. V and J are TRBV5-1 and TRBJ1-1; D not certain. CDR1 is SGHRS and CDR2 is YFSETQ in the germline V gene. V was clipped by 5 bases and J by 3 bases, with 8 bases between them. This CDR3 is 12 amino acids long. For the CDR3, the DNA is TGCGCCAGCAGACTGGAGGACACTGAAGCTTTCTTT. It translates to CASRLEDTEAFF.

This clone was detected only a few times. This chain links TRBV9 with TRBJ2-1, with a possible D match to TRBD2 (6 bases). The CDR3 runs to 17 residues. Germline loops: CDR1 SGDLS, CDR2 YYNGEE. V lost 3 bases and J 3 bases, leaving 19 bases between the germline ends. The CDR3 coding sequence is TGTGCCAGCAGCGCCCCCCGGGTTAGCGGAAACTACAATGAGCAGTTCTTC. Translating gives CASSAPRVSGNYNEQFF.

The J gene is TRBJ1-2, the V gene TRBV5-1, with a weak D call TRBD1 (6 bases). Between the trimmed V and J ends, which lost 4 bases and 8 bases, there was a span of 18 bases. The CDR3 runs 14 residues. Germline lookup yields CDR1 SGHRS and CDR2 YFSETQ. Here the CDR3 reads CASSISGQTRGYTF. The CDR3 region has the DNA TGCGCCAGCAGCATTTCTGGACAGACTCGGGGCTACACCTTC.

The V call is TRBV11-2, the J call TRBJ1-1; D might be TRBD1 (5 bases). The CDR3 loop spans 15 amino acids. CDR1 SGHAT and CDR2 FQNNGV come from the germline V gene. V lost 5 bases and J lost 5, with 18 bases in between. CDR3 sequence reads: CASSTPRGGDTEAFF. In DNA, the CDR3 is TGTGCCAGCAGCACACCGCGGGGGGGTGATACTGAAGCTTTCTTT. Full variable domain (remainder filled in from reference TRBV11-2 and TRBJ1-1): EAGVAQSPRYKIIEKRQSVAFWCNPISGHATLYWYQQILGQGPKLLIQFQNNGVVDDSQLPKDRFSAERLKGVDSTLKIQPAKLEDSAVYLCASSTPRGGDTEAFFGQGTRLTVV.

This chain joins TRBV19 and TRBJ2-1; the match to TRBD2 covers 10 bases. This CDR3 is 15 amino acids long. CDR1 and CDR2 (germline): LNHDA, SQIVND (reference sequence). V gave up 3 bases and J gave up 7 bases; unmatched junction bases: 6. CDR3 in DNA: TGTGCCAGTAGTATCTACCGAGCGGGAGGGAATGAGCAGTTCTTC. It specifies CASSIYRAGGNEQFF. Full variable domain (missing parts from reference TRBV19 and TRBJ2-1): DGGITQSPKYLFRKEGQNVTLSCEQNLNHDAMYWYRQDPGQGLRLIYYSQIVNDFQKGDIAEGYSVSREKKESFPLTVTSAQKNPTAFYLCASSIYRAGGNEQFFGPGTRLTVL.

This chain joins TRBV12-3 or TRBV12-4 and TRBJ2-2, with a weak D call TRBD2 (5 bases). The CDR3 totals 13 residues. Trimming took 5 bases from V and 6 from J, leaving 10 bases between them. This CDR3 is CASSPEGPGELFF. The CDR3 nucleotides read TGTGCCAGCAGTCCAGAGGGCCCCGGGGAGCTGTTTTTT.

The CDR3 region is CASSLQGAGDQETQYF. The CDR3 DNA sequence: TGCGCCAGCAGCTTACAGGGGGCGGGGGACCAAGAGACCCAGTACTTC. The chain links TRBV5-1 to TRBJ2-5, with TRBD1 matching over 9 bases. CDR1 SGHRS and CDR2 YFSETQ come from the germline V gene. There are 16 residues in the CDR3. Trimming at V came to 2 bases and at J to 0 bases, leaving 5 bases not matched to a gene. Full variable domain (rest looked up from reference TRBV5-1 and TRBJ2-5): KAGVTQTPRYLIKTRGQQVTLSCSPISGHRSVSWYQQTPGQGLQFLFEYFSETQRNKGNFPGRFSGRQFSNSRSEMNVSTLELGDSALYLCASSLQGAGDQETQYFGPGTRLLVL.

The chain employs TRBV5-1 and TRBJ1-1; no clear D. V lost 3 bases and J lost 1, with 13 bases in between. This CDR3 is 15 amino acids long. Germline V gene lookup returns CDR1 SGHRS and CDR2 YFSETQ. CDR3 sequence reads: CASSSPGAANTEAFF. In DNA form, the CDR3 reads TGCGCCAGCAGCTCCCCCGGAGCGGCGAACACTGAAGCTTTCTTT.

As concerns this clone: One end of the junction varies from germline; a read error may be responsible. The chain is built from TRBV6-1 and TRBJ2-1; D is perhaps TRBD1 or TRBD2 (6 bases each). This CDR3 region has 12 residues. Germline CDR1 and CDR2: MNHNS and SASEGT. The CDR3 sequence is CASREGGREQFF. The CDR3 DNA reads TGTGCCAGCAGAGAAGGGGGGCGCGAGCAGTTCTTC.

V is TRBV2 and J is TRBJ1-1; TRBD1 might be the D (5 bases). CDR1 and CDR2 (germline): SNHLY, FYNNEI. The CDR3 spans 14 residues. V was trimmed by 8 bases and J by 1 base, leaving 14 bases between them. The CDR3 sequence: CASLVDGGNTEAFF. Here the CDR3 DNA reads TGTGCCAGCCTCGTGGACGGGGGGAACACTGAAGCTTTCTTT.

The rearrangement joins TRBV7-9 to TRBJ1-1; possibly TRBD1 for D (5 bases). The CDR3 covers 12 residues. The V gene's germline CDR1 is SEHNR and CDR2 FQNEAQ (reference sequence). Trimming took 3 bases from V and 9 from J, leaving 11 bases between them. CDR3 nucleotides: TGTGCCAGCAGCTTGGACATCCCACAAGCTTTCTTT. This sequence encodes CASSLDIPQAFF.